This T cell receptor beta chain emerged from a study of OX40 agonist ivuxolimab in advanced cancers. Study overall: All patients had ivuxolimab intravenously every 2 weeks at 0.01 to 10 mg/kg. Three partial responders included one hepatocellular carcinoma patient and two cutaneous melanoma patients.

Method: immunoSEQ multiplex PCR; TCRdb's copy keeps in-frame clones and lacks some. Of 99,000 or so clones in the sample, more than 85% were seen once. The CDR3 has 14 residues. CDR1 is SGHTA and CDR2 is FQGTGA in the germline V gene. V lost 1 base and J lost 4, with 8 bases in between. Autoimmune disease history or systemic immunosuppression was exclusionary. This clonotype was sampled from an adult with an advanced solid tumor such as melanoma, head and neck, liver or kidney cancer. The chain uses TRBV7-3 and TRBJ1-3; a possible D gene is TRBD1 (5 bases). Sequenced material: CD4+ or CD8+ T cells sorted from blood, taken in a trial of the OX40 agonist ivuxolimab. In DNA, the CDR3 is TGTGCCAGCAGCTTAAGACAGCTCGGAAACACCATATATTTT. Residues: CASSLRQLGNTIYF. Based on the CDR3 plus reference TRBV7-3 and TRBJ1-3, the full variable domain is GAGVSQTPSNKVTEKGKYVELRCDPISGHTALYWYRQSLGQGPEFLIYFQGTGAADDSGLPNDRFFAVRPEGSVSTLKIQRTERGDSAVYLCASSLRQLGNTIYFGEGSWLTVV.